This TCR beta chain was documented in a study of human T cells and chemical hapten exposure. Study summary: Each patient's scalp received weekly diphenylcyclopropenone throughout the approximately 24-week study.

Time point denoted: patch test 2, 6 weeks after DPC sensitization. The treatment denotes: therapeutic diphenylcyclopropenone sensitization with weekly scalp DPC. Germline CDR1 SQVTM, CDR2 ANQGSEA. Trimming pared 8 bases from V and 4 bases from J, leaving 9 bases between. The CDR3 totals 11 residues. TCRdb analysed the RACE reads with MiXCR anew, one entry per CDR3 protein. The sample comprises 110,000 or so distinct CDR3 sequences, roughly 9% of which are singletons, and 3% to 3.5% rests with the top ten. This chain links TRBV29-1 with TRBJ2-1, with D tentatively TRBD1 (6 bases). Sequences were derived from whole blood, sampled in connection with sensitization to the hapten diphenylcyclopropenone (DPC). The source of this sequence is a woman in her thirties or forties with alopecia areata. Some clones in this sample may be carry-over from other donors' samples. The CDR3 DNA reads TGCAGCTGTGGACAGTACAATGAGCAGTTCTTC. This translates into CSCGQYNEQFF.